This is a list of T cell receptor beta chains from one sample in a study of PD-L1 blockade in urothelial cancer. Profiling relied on immunoSEQ multiplex PCR, and the TCRdb table lists in-frame clones only, not all of them. The sample shows 35,000 or so clones, about a third of them seen only once. Sample: tumor tissue, taken before atezolizumab (anti-PD-L1) treatment. The receptors stem from a man aged 55 to 70 with urothelial cancer. CDR3s include the opening cysteine and the closing phenylalanine or tryptophan. The order of the fields is J gene, D gene, V gene, clone size, CDR3 protein, CDR3 DNA. D genes are given only for firm matches. Rows give clone size only sometimes, using once, few, many, or a class for an expanded clone.

TRBJ1-2	.	TRBV25-1	.	CASSVGTPGGYTF	TGTGCCAGCAGTGTCGGGACACCGGGTGGCTACACCTTC
TRBJ2-5	TRBD2	TRBV14	.	CASSHTTLAGGETQYF	TGTGCCAGCAGCCACACAACACTAGCGGGAGGAGAGACCCAGTACTTC
TRBJ1-3	.	TRBV28	few	CASGGGSGNTIYF	TGTGCCAGCGGTGGGGGCTCTGGAAACACCATATATTTT
TRBJ2-1	TRBD2	TRBV10-1	.	CASRSSGASYNEQFF	TGCGCCAGCAGAAGTAGCGGGGCCTCCTACAATGAGCAGTTCTTC
TRBJ1-4	.	TRBV6-8	.	CASWGGKTNEKLFF	TGTGCCTCTTGGGGCGGGAAAACTAATGAAAAACTGTTTTTT
TRBJ2-2	TRBD2	TRBV4-1	few	CASSQVGAAGGRGELFF	TGCGCCAGCAGCCAAGTGGGTGCAGCGGGAGGCCGGGGGGAGCTGTTTTTT
TRBJ2-7	.	TRBV19	once	CASSINSLGEQYF	TGTGCCAGTAGTATAAACTCGTTGGGGGAGCAGTACTTC
TRBJ1-3	TRBD1	TRBV18	.	CASSPATGGSGNTIYF	TGTGCCAGCTCACCTGCGACAGGGGGCTCTGGAAACACCATATATTTT
TRBJ2-5	.	TRBV29-1	once	CSVDRARQETQYF	TGCAGCGTTGACAGGGCCCGCCAAGAGACCCAGTACTTC
TRBJ2-7	.	TRBV11-3	few	CASSGRGGRWGEQYF	TGTGCCAGCAGCGGGCGGGGCGGCCGGTGGGGCGAGCAGTACTTC
TRBJ1-1	.	TRBV30	.	CAWSVWPLGQQNTEAFF	TGTGCCTGGAGTGTATGGCCCCTCGGACAGCAGAACACTGAAGCTTTCTTT
TRBJ1-5	TRBD1	TRBV5-1	.	CASSRGQGNQPQHF	TGCGCCAGCAGCCGAGGACAGGGCAATCAGCCCCAGCATTTT
TRBJ2-5	.	TRBV19	.	CASSIPEGYQETQYF	TGTGCCAGTAGTATCCCCGAGGGGTACCAAGAGACCCAGTACTTC
TRBJ2-3	TRBD1	TRBV19	.	CASTLTGTGSNTQYF	TGTGCCAGTACCCTAACAGGGACAGGGTCAAATACGCAGTATTTT
TRBJ2-2	TRBD1	TRBV9	.	CASSGGTGVTGELFF	TGTGCCAGCAGCGGCGGGACAGGGGTAACCGGGGAGCTGTTTTTT
TRBJ2-1	TRBD2	TRBV11-3	many	CASSLGLAGETYNEQFF	TGTGCCAGCAGCTTGGGGCTAGCGGGGGAAACCTACAATGAGCAGTTCTTC
TRBJ2-5	.	TRBV6-8	few	CATRATQETQYF	TGTGCCACCCGGGCCACACAAGAGACCCAGTACTTC
TRBJ2-7	.	TRBV19	.	CASSTGTAGEQYF	TGTGCCAGTAGTACCGGGACGGCGGGGGAGCAGTACTTC
TRBJ2-2	TRBD2	TRBV9	many	CASSVVSGGPNTGELFF	TGTGCCAGCAGCGTAGTTAGCGGGGGGCCAAACACCGGGGAGCTGTTTTTT
TRBJ1-5	.	TRBV28	once	CASSFPQGINQPQHF	TGTGCCAGCAGTTTCCCGCAGGGGATAAATCAGCCCCAGCATTTT
TRBJ1-1	.	TRBV19	.	CASRLLPGSNTEAFF	TGTGCCAGTAGACTTCTCCCAGGGTCGAACACTGAAGCTTTCTTT
TRBJ1-1	.	TRBV19	.	CASSILGGPMNTEAFF	TGTGCCAGTAGTATTTTGGGGGGCCCCATGAACACTGAAGCTTTCTTT
TRBJ2-1	TRBD2	TRBV5-1	.	CASSYSSFTSGRAWNEQFF	TGCGCCAGCAGCTACAGCAGTTTCACTAGCGGGAGGGCCTGGAATGAGCAGTTCTTC
TRBJ2-7	.	TRBV6-8	few	CASNNQGSSYEQYF	TGTGCCAGCAACAATCAGGGTAGCTCCTACGAGCAGTACTTC
TRBJ2-5	TRBD1	TRBV19	.	CASSIQGTGGSRETQYF	TGTGCCAGTAGTATTCAAGGGACAGGGGGTAGCCGAGAGACCCAGTACTTC
TRBJ1-2	.	TRBV14	.	CASSPPGRDSGYTF	TGTGCCAGCAGCCCACCAGGAAGGGACTCTGGCTACACCTTC
TRBJ2-7	TRBD2	TRBV14	few	CASSQAAGTREQYF	TGTGCCAGCAGCCAAGCAGCGGGAACGAGGGAGCAGTACTTC
TRBJ1-1	.	TRBV5-1	.	CASSPNPVGNTEAFF	TGCGCCAGCAGCCCCAACCCGGTGGGGAACACTGAAGCTTTCTTT
TRBJ2-7	.	TRBV6-8	many	CASSYPGYEQYF	TGTGCCAGCAGTTACCCCGGGTACGAGCAGTACTTC
TRBJ2-3	.	TRBV28	once	CASSFLPSAPSTDTQYF	TGTGCCAGCAGTTTTCTCCCTTCAGCGCCGTCAACAGATACGCAGTATTTT
TRBJ1-5	.	TRBV28	once	CASSLGQSYNQPQHF	TGTGCCAGCAGTTTAGGTCAGTCGTACAATCAGCCCCAGCATTTT
TRBJ1-3	.	TRBV9	.	CASSADLYSGNTIYF	TGTGCCAGCAGCGCCGATCTTTACTCTGGAAACACCATATATTTT
TRBJ2-2	.	TRBV14	.	CASSPRTAGELFF	TGTGCCAGCAGCCCCCGGACAGCCGGGGAGCTGTTTTTT
TRBJ2-2	.	TRBV19	many	CASSMVEAGAGELFF	TGTGCCAGTAGTATGGTCGAGGCTGGGGCCGGGGAGCTGTTTTTT
TRBJ1-2	.	TRBV7-4	.	CASSVRLGEGYTF	TGTGCCAGCAGCGTCCGACTAGGGGAGGGCTACACCTTC
TRBJ1-4	TRBD1	TRBV19	.	CASKPDRVRDEKLFF	TGTGCCAGTAAACCCGACAGGGTGAGAGATGAAAAACTGTTTTTT
TRBJ1-2	TRBD1	TRBV12-5	.	CASGAHLTGKGYTF	TGTGCTAGTGGGGCTCACTTGACAGGGAAGGGCTACACCTTC
TRBJ1-1	.	TRBV30	.	CAWYSYGGNTEAFF	TGTGCCTGGTACTCCTATGGGGGGAACACTGAAGCTTTCTTT
TRBJ2-5	TRBD2	TRBV28	few	CASSLSRPGGGETQYF	TGTGCCAGCAGTTTATCCCGCCCCGGGGGAGGGGAGACCCAGTACTTC
TRBJ2-1	.	TRBV18	many	CASSPPSAASYNEQFF	TGTGCCAGCTCACCACCGTCGGCGGCCTCCTACAATGAGCAGTTCTTC
TRBJ2-7	TRBD1	TRBV7-7	.	CASSLQTGGVAEQYF	TGTGCCAGCAGCTTACAGACAGGGGGGGTCGCCGAGCAGTACTTC
TRBJ1-2	TRBD1	TRBV15	.	CATSRQQGREGYTF	TGTGCCACCAGCAGACAACAGGGGCGAGAAGGCTACACCTTC
TRBJ1-1	.	TRBV19	medium-sized	CASSTNREMEAFF	TGTGCCAGTAGTACGAACAGGGAAATGGAAGCTTTCTTT
TRBJ2-1	TRBD2	TRBV29-1	.	CSASGLVGNEQFF	TGCAGCGCGTCGGGACTAGTAGGCAATGAGCAGTTCTTC
TRBJ1-2	.	TRBV1	.	CTSSQNGYQSTNYGYTF	TGCACCAGCAGCCAAAACGGATACCAATCCACTAACTATGGCTACACCTTC
TRBJ1-4	TRBD1	TRBV6-8	.	CAIRGQGNEKLFF	TGTGCCATCAGAGGACAGGGTAACGAAAAACTGTTTTTT
TRBJ1-2	.	TRBV9	few	CASARDQLGYTF	TGTGCCAGCGCCAGGGACCAACTCGGCTACACCTTC
TRBJ2-1	TRBD2	TRBV11-3	few	CASSLESSGRNEQFF	TGTGCCAGCAGCTTAGAGAGTAGCGGGCGTAATGAGCAGTTCTTC
TRBJ2-3	.	TRBV1	few	CASSQVSTGSTDTQYF	TGCGCCAGCAGCCAAGTTAGTACGGGGAGCACAGATACGCAGTATTTT
TRBJ2-7	.	TRBV11-3	many	CASSLVGPTYEQYF	TGTGCCAGCAGCTTAGTGGGCCCGACCTACGAGCAGTACTTC
TRBJ1-2	.	TRBV28	.	CASSREFYGYTF	TGTGCCAGCAGTCGGGAGTTCTATGGCTACACCTTC
TRBJ1-5	.	TRBV2	.	CAGSGGDQPQHF	TGTGCCGGAAGTGGCGGGGATCAGCCCCAGCATTTT
TRBJ2-5	TRBD1	TRBV2	few	CASSADRGRLETQYF	TGTGCCAGCAGCGCCGACAGGGGGCGTTTGGAGACCCAGTACTTC
TRBJ1-1	.	TRBV10-2	once	CASSESAGLNTEAFF	TGCGCCAGCAGTGAGTCGGCGGGCTTGAACACTGAAGCTTTCTTT
TRBJ2-2	.	TRBV11-3	few	CASSLDRYSRTNTGELFF	TGTGCCAGCAGCTTAGATCGGTATAGCAGAACCAACACCGGGGAGCTGTTTTTT
TRBJ2-1	TRBD2	TRBV11-3	.	CASSSGTTYNEQFF	TGTGCCAGCAGCTCCGGGACTACGTACAATGAGCAGTTCTTC